This T cell receptor beta chain was profiled in a study of shared clonotypes between healthy human individuals. For the study at large: Donors consisted of a couple of women and a few men between 18 and 49.

Notes on the study in general: Naive subsets tended to show greater estimated richness than memory subsets. The sharing of around 5% of naive CD4 clonotypes was seen across a few donors.

The CDR3 totals 13 residues. The germline V gene encodes CDR1 MGHRA and CDR2 YSYEKL. V lost 6 bases and J lost 1, with 10 bases in between. Naive-designated CD8 cells lacked CD45RO, were positively enriched for CCR7, and omitted terminally differentiated effector memory CD45RA+ cells. Data came from immunoSEQ multiplex PCR; TCRdb stores just in-frame clones and leaves some out. The sample shows hundreds of thousands of clones, 92% of them seen only once. This clone was observed a handful of times. Its specificity is unknown. This chain joins TRBV4-1 and TRBJ2-7; D remains unclear. This clonotype was obtained from a man aged 25 to 40 in good health. Material: naive CD8+ T cells sorted from blood. CDR3 nucleotide sequence: TGCGCCAGCAGTATAGCCCAATCCTACGAGCAGTACTTC. It is translated as CASSIAQSYEQYF.